Below, 17 T cell receptor beta chains from the same sample are listed, as sequenced in a study of T cell responses to AZD1222 COVID-19 vaccine. Method: immunoSEQ multiplex PCR; TCRdb's copy keeps in-frame clones and lacks some. This table holds some 110,000 clones, around 84% found once. The sample was peripheral blood, taken 28 days after the second AZD1222 dose. The receptors come from an adult who received the AZD1222 COVID-19 vaccine.

V gene TRBV27 combines with J gene TRBJ2-1; the match to TRBD1 covers 10 bases. The CDR3 sequence is 16 residues long. CDR1 is MNHEY, CDR2 SMNVEV, per germline (reference sequence). J gave up 9 bases and V 7 bases, and 15 bases lay outside the gene matches. CDR3 sequence reads: CASKAGTGALKGEQFF. The CDR3, as DNA: TGTGCCAGCAAAGCCGGGACAGGGGCCCTCAAAGGTGAGCAGTTCTTC.

The V call is TRBV4-3, the J call TRBJ2-3, with D uncertain. The CDR3 sequence is 15 residues long. Trimming removed 0 bases from V and 1 base from J, with 8 bases in between. The germline gives CDR1 LGHNA, CDR2 YSLEER. This chain's CDR3 is CASSQEVAGTDTQYF. As DNA, the CDR3 is TGCGCCAGCAGCCAAGAGGTCGCAGGCACAGATACGCAGTATTTT.

CDR3 loop: CASSLDRGNEKLFF. CDR3 DNA sequence: TGCGCCAGCAGCTTGGACAGGGGTAATGAAAAACTGTTTTTT. The chain carries TRBV5-1 and TRBJ1-4; TRBD1 matches at 7 bases. CDR1 SGHRS and CDR2 YFSETQ come from the germline V gene. The CDR3 runs 14 residues. The trim removed 0 bases at V and 4 bases at J, leaving 0 bases unmatched.

The rearrangement uses TRBV19 and TRBJ1-3; TRBD1 agrees at 7 bases. This CDR3 spans 16 amino acids. Germline CDR1 and CDR2: LNHDA and SQIVND (reference sequence). The ends lost 9 bases at V and 4 bases at J; junction bases unmatched: 15. The CDR3: CASRATAGGVGNTIYF. CDR3 nucleotide sequence: TGTGCCAGCCGCGCGACGGCAGGGGGGGTCGGAAACACCATATATTTT.

The genes are TRBV24-1 and TRBJ1-2, with 10 bases matching TRBD1. Germline V gene sequence: CDR1 KGHDR, CDR2 SFDVKD. Trimming removed 3 bases from V and 4 bases from J; junction bases left unmatched: 13. The CDR3 spans 18 residues. CDR3 in DNA: TGTGCCACCAGTGATACATCCGGGACAGGGGAGTCTCGCTATGGCTACACCTTC. This sequence encodes CATSDTSGTGESRYGYTF.

Turning to this clone: Other DNA sequences of this sample code for an identical CDR3. The CDR3 sequence: CASSPGYNEQFF. The CDR3 DNA reads as TGTGCCAGCAGTCCGGGTTACAATGAGCAGTTCTTC. This chain links TRBV6-5 with TRBJ2-1; no clear D gene. The V and J ends lost 5 bases and 4 bases respectively, with 6 bases between them. The CDR3 consists of 12 residues. Germline CDR1 is MNHEY and CDR2 is SVGAGI.

The J gene is TRBJ1-6, the V gene TRBV19; no definite D call. Per germline, CDR1 LNHDA and CDR2 SQIVND (reference sequence). The CDR3 runs to 16 residues. The V end lost 5 bases, the J end lost 4 bases, and 15 bases lay between the germline ends. CDR3 sequence (DNA): TGTGCCAGTAGTCGTGACTCGTGGGAGTATAATTCACCCCTCCACTTT. Translation: CASSRDSWEYNSPLHF. Full variable domain (outside the CDR3, taken from reference TRBV19 and TRBJ1-6): DGGITQSPKYLFRKEGQNVTLSCEQNLNHDAMYWYRQDPGQGLRLIYYSQIVNDFQKGDIAEGYSVSREKKESFPLTVTSAQKNPTAFYLCASSRDSWEYNSPLHFGNGTRLTVT.

The rearrangement uses TRBV10-3 and TRBJ2-2; D is unclear. Germline-derived CDR1 and CDR2 are ENHRY and SYGVKD. The V gene lost 0 bases and the J gene lost 6 bases, with 11 bases spanning the gap. The CDR3 consists of 15 residues. The CDR3 sequence: CAISESPLGAGELFF. The CDR3, as DNA: TGTGCCATCAGTGAGTCCCCGCTAGGCGCCGGGGAGCTGTTTTTT.

The J gene is TRBJ1-5, the V gene TRBV5-1; the D gene is possibly TRBD1 (5 bases). The CDR3 covers 15 residues. Germline CDR1 reads SGHRS; CDR2 reads YFSETQ. V lost 0 bases, J lost 0 bases, and 7 bases lay in between. Here the CDR3 reads CASSLGGSSNQPQHF. The DNA of the CDR3 is TGCGCCAGCAGCTTGGGGGGCAGTAGCAATCAGCCCCAGCATTTT. Filled out from reference TRBV5-1 and TRBJ1-5, the complete variable domain reads KAGVTQTPRYLIKTRGQQVTLSCSPISGHRSVSWYQQTPGQGLQFLFEYFSETQRNKGNFPGRFSGRQFSNSRSEMNVSTLELGDSALYLCASSLGGSSNQPQHFGDGTRLSIL.

The chain uses TRBV6-5 and TRBJ1-2; the D gene is possibly TRBD1 (5 bases). Germline assignment: CDR1 MNHEY and CDR2 SVGAGI. The germline V and J ends were trimmed by 0 bases and 3 bases, with 8 bases remaining between them. The CDR3 length is 14 residues. The CDR3 DNA follows: TGTGCCAGCAGTTACTCCCCGGGGGACTATGGCTACACCTTC. Its protein is CASSYSPGDYGYTF.

This chain links TRBV5-1 with TRBJ1-1, with D possibly being TRBD1 (5 bases). Per germline, CDR1 SGHRS and CDR2 YFSETQ. Trimming removed 5 bases at V and 1 base at J, with 12 bases between. There are 14 residues in the CDR3. CDR3 DNA sequence: TGCGCCAGCAGTCTCGGGACGGAGAACACTGAAGCTTTCTTT. Translating it yields CASSLGTENTEAFF. Full variable domain (missing parts from reference TRBV5-1 and TRBJ1-1): KAGVTQTPRYLIKTRGQQVTLSCSPISGHRSVSWYQQTPGQGLQFLFEYFSETQRNKGNFPGRFSGRQFSNSRSEMNVSTLELGDSALYLCASSLGTENTEAFFGQGTRLTVV.

This clone has more than one count but fewer than ten. V is TRBV2 and J is TRBJ2-1; the D gene could be TRBD1 or TRBD2 (5 bases each). CDR1 is SNHLY, CDR2 FYNNEI, per germline. There are 15 residues in the CDR3. Deletions cut 4 bases from V and 3 bases from J, with 13 bases between. CDR3 sequence: CASSVSGTFYNEQFF. The CDR3, as DNA: TGTGCCAGCAGTGTTTCGGGGACGTTCTACAATGAGCAGTTCTTC.

J is TRBJ1-1 and V is TRBV7-3, with 8 bases identical to TRBD1. There are 15 residues in the CDR3. V shed 3 bases, J shed 2 bases, and the junction held 5 bases outside the gene matches. The germline gives CDR1 SGHTA, CDR2 FQGTGA. The chain's CDR3 is CASSFGDRPNTEAFF. CDR3 coding DNA: TGTGCCAGCAGCTTCGGGGACAGGCCAAACACTGAAGCTTTCTTT.

This chain joins TRBV7-3 and TRBJ2-1; D is ambiguous. This CDR3 comprises 14 residues. CDR1 is SGHTA, CDR2 FQGTGA, per germline. Trimming took 5 bases from V and 4 from J, leaving 12 bases between them. For the CDR3, the DNA is TGTGCCAGCAGCCGTCTACCAGATTACAATGAGCAGTTCTTC. It encodes CASSRLPDYNEQFF. Using reference TRBV7-3 and TRBJ2-1 for the parts outside the CDR3, the full variable domain is GAGVSQTPSNKVTEKGKYVELRCDPISGHTALYWYRQSLGQGPEFLIYFQGTGAADDSGLPNDRFFAVRPEGSVSTLKIQRTERGDSAVYLCASSRLPDYNEQFFGPGTRLTVL.

This chain connects TRBV9 to TRBJ1-2, with no clear D. This CDR3 is 13 amino acids long. The V end lost 0 bases, the J end lost 8 bases, and 11 bases lay between the germline ends. Germline-derived CDR1 and CDR2 are SGDLS and YYNGEE. DNA of the CDR3: TGTGCCAGCAGCGTAGTAGGCGGCAGAGGCTACACCTTC. Translating gives CASSVVGGRGYTF.

This clone was counted once. The CDR3 here is CASSGRAEAFF. The CDR3 DNA follows: TGTGCCAGCAGCGGGAGGGCTGAAGCTTTCTTT. This chain connects TRBV25-1 to TRBJ1-1; D not certain. Germline lookup yields CDR1 MGHDK and CDR2 SYGVNS. This CDR3 region has 11 residues. V dropped 6 bases and J dropped 6 bases, with 8 bases sitting between them.

This clone was seen a handful of times. The chain links TRBV1 to TRBJ2-5; the D call of TRBD2 is as the table states it, not checked on the DNA. TRBV1 is marked as a pseudogene. The CDR3 length is 13 residues. Here the CDR3 DNA reads TGCACCAGCAGCCAAGAATCGGAAGAGACCCAGTACTTC. It translates to CTSSQESEETQYF.